This T cell receptor (beta chain) was retrieved from a study of Ad26.COV2.S vaccination and SARS-CoV-2 variants. Study information: Participant was drawn from the COV1001 Ad26.COV2.S trial arm. Recipients of Ad26.COV2.S got it intramuscularly, once or twice 56 days apart.

Findings and limits, study-wide: Non-spike TCR breadth did not differ much between vaccine and placebo recipients.

On this clone itself: What it recognizes is unknown.

Libraries were prepared by immunoSEQ multiplex PCR; TCRdb keeps only in-frame clonotypes and omits some of them. Counted here are about 350,000 clones, 86% occurring once; the ten biggest clones make up around 11%. This sample's treatment: around 19 received Ad26.COV2.S at low or high dose, single or two shots; 5 received placebo; per-sample allocation not given. Specimens were obtained on day 63 following the first vaccine or placebo injection. An Ad26 vector that expressed Wuhan-strain SARS-CoV-2 spike constituted the vaccine. Sequenced here: peripheral blood, sampled in a trial of Ad26.COV2.S vaccine versus placebo. The TCR was taken from a person aged 18-65 years who received the Ad26.COV2.S COVID-19 vaccine or a placebo.

The CDR3 loop reads CASSGRSSGANVLTF. CDR3 DNA sequence: TGTGCCAGCAGTGGGAGGTCCTCTGGGGCCAACGTCCTGACTTTC. The chain recombines TRBV2 with TRBJ2-6, with D possibly being TRBD2 (5 bases). Germline values: CDR1 SNHLY, CDR2 FYNNEI. The CDR3 sequence is 15 residues long. V gave up 4 bases and J gave up 0 bases, with 7 bases separating them. Based on the CDR3 plus reference TRBV2 and TRBJ2-6, the full variable domain is EPEVTQTPSHQVTQMGQEVILRCVPISNHLYFYWYRQILGQKVEFLVSFYNNEISEKSEIFDDQFSVERPDGSNFTLKIRSTKLEDSAMYFCASSGRSSGANVLTFGAGSRLTVL.